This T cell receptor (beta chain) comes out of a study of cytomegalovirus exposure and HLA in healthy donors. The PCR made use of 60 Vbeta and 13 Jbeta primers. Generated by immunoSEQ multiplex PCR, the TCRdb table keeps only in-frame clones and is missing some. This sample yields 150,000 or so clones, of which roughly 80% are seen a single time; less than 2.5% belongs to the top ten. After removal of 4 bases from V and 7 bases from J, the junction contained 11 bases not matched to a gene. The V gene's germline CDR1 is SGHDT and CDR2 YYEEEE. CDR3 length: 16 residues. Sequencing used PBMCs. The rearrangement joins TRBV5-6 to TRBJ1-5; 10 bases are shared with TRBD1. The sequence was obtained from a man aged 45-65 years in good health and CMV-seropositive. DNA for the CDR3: TGTGCCAGCAGCAATAAAAAGACAGGGGGCGGACAGCCCCAGCATTTT. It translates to CASSNKKTGGGQPQHF.